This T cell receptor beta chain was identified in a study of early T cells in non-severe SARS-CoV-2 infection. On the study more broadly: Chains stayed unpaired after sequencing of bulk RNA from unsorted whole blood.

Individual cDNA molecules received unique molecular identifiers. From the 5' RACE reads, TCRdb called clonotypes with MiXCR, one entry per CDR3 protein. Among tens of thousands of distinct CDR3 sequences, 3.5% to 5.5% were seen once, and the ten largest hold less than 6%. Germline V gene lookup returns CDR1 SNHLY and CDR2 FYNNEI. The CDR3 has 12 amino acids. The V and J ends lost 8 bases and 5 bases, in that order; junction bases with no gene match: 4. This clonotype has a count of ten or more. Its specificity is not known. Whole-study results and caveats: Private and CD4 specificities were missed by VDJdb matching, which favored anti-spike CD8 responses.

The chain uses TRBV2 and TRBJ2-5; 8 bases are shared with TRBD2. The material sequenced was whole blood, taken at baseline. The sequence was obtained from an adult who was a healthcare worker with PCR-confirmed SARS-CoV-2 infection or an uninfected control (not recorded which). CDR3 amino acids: CASRGGRETQYF. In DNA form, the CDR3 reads TGTGCCAGCCGGGGGGGAAGGGAGACCCAGTACTTC.